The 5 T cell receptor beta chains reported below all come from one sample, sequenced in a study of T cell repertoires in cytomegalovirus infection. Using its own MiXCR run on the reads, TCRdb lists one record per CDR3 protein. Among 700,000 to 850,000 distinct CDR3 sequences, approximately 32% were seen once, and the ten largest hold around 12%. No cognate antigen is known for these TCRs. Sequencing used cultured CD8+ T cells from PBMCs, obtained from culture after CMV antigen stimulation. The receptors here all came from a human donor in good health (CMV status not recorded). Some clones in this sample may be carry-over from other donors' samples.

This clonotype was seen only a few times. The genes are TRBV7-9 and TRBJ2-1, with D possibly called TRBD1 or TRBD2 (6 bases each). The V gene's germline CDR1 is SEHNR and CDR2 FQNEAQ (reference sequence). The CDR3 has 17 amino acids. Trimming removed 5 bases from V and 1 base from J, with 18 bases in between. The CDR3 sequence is CASSGEEQGLSYNEQFF. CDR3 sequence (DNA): TGTGCCAGCAGCGGGGAGGAACAGGGCTTATCCTACAATGAGCAGTTCTTC.

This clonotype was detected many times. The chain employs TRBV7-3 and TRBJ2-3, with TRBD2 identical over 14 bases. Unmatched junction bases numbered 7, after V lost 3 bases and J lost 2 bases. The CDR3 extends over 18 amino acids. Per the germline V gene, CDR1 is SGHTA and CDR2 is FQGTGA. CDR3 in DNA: TGTGCCAGCAGCTTTACCGGGACTAGCGGGGGACCCACAGATACGCAGTATTTT. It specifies CASSFTGTSGGPTDTQYF.

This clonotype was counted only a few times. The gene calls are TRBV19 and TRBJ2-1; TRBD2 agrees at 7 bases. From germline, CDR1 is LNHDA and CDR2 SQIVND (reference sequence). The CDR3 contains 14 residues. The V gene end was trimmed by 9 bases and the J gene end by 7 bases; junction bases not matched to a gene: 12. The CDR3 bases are TGTGCCAGCAGGGACTACCCAGGAGAAAATGAGCAGTTCTTC. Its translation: CASRDYPGENEQFF.

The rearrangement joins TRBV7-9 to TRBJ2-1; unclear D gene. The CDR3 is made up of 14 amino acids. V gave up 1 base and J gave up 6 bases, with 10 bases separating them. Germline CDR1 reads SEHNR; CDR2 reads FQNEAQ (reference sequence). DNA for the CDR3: TGTGCCAGCAGCTTAGAAAGGACCCTCAATGAGCAGTTCTTC. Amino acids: CASSLERTLNEQFF. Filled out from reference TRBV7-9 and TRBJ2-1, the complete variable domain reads DTGVSQNPRHKITKRGQNVTFRCDPISEHNRLYWYRQTLGQGPEFLTYFQNEAQLEKSRLLSDRFSAERPKGSFSTLEIQRTEQGDSAMYLCASSLERTLNEQFFGPGTRLTVL.

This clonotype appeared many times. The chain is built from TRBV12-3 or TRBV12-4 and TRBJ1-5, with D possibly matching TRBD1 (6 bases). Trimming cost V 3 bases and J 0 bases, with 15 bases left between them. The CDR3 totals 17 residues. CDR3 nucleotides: TGTGCCAGCAGTTTCTGGACAGAGGATTATAGCAATCAGCCCCAGCATTTT. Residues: CASSFWTEDYSNQPQHF.